These 20 T cell receptor beta chains originate from one sample sequenced in a study of Ad26.COV2.S vaccination and SARS-CoV-2 variants. The treatment denotes: roughly 20 received Ad26.COV2.S at low or high dose, single or two shots; about 5 received placebo; per-sample allocation not given. Following the first vaccine or placebo injection, samples were taken on day 63. Generated by immunoSEQ multiplex PCR, the TCRdb table keeps only in-frame clones and is missing some. The sample gives roughly 680,000 clones, 89% of which show up once; over 1.3% is in the top ten. The sample in question was peripheral blood, obtained in a trial of Ad26.COV2.S vaccine versus placebo. The receptors shown here come from a person between 18 and 65 years old who received the Ad26.COV2.S COVID-19 vaccine or a placebo.

About this clone: Other DNA sequences from this sample encode an identical CDR3 as well. CDR3 protein: CASSFPQGSGELFF. CDR3 nucleotide sequence: TGCGCCAGCAGCTTCCCACAGGGCTCCGGGGAGCTGTTTTTT. The chain combines TRBV5-1 with TRBJ2-2, with D perhaps TRBD1 (6 bases). Germline lookup yields CDR1 SGHRS and CDR2 YFSETQ. V was trimmed by 2 bases and J by 6 bases, leaving 11 bases between them. CDR3 length equals 14 residues.

Regarding this clone: Germline and junction disagree at one end, which may indicate a read error. The chain uses TRBV19 and TRBJ2-1, with 11 positions matching TRBD2. CDR3 length: 15 residues. CDR1 LNHDA and CDR2 SQIVND come from the germline V gene (reference sequence). The CDR3 coding sequence is TGTGCCAGTAGGATAGCGGGAGGGCCTCGGAATGAGCAGTTCTTC. Translated: CASRIAGGPRNEQFF.

A remark on this clone: This may stem from a read error, because a much larger clone lies one nucleotide away. V usage is TRBV3-1 (or the pseudogene TRBV3-2) and J usage is TRBJ1-2, with D hard to call. Germline CDR1 reads LGHDT; CDR2 reads YNNKEL (reference sequence). The CDR3 is 13 amino acids. V gave up 4 bases and J gave up 6 bases, with 12 bases separating them. CDR3 sequence: CASSPGGVNGYTF. The CDR3 DNA reads TGTGCCAGCAGCCCGGGTGGGGTTAATGGCTACACCTTC.

The gene calls are TRBV14 and TRBJ2-3; tentatively, D is TRBD1 (7 bases). CDR1 and CDR2 (germline): SGHDN, FVKESK. With 3 bases removed from V and 4 bases from J, the gap between germline ends came to 20 bases. CDR3 size: 17 residues. CDR3 protein: CASSQTLSVRGADTQYF. In nucleotides, the CDR3 is TGTGCCAGCAGCCAGACATTGAGCGTCAGGGGGGCAGATACGCAGTATTTT.

Remarks on this clone: This specimen includes other DNA sequences encoding the same CDR3. V gene TRBV29-1 combines with J gene TRBJ2-1; D gene unclear. Germline V gives CDR1 SQVTM, CDR2 ANQGSEA. CDR3 length equals 10 residues. With 4 bases removed from V and 5 bases from J, the gap between germline ends came to 3 bases. The CDR3 protein is CSVGDNEQFF. The DNA of the CDR3 is TGCAGCGTTGGGGACAATGAGCAGTTCTTC.

The J gene is TRBJ1-4, the V gene TRBV5-6; D is ambiguous. CDR3 size: 16 residues. From germline, CDR1 is SGHDT and CDR2 YYEEEE. Deletions cut 4 bases from V and 0 bases from J, with 13 bases between. CDR3 in DNA: TGTGCCAGCAGCAGCACATGGACCGCAACTAATGAAAAACTGTTTTTT. It encodes CASSSTWTATNEKLFF. The whole variable domain, remainder taken from reference TRBV5-6 and TRBJ1-4, is DAGVTQSPTHLIKTRGQQVTLRCSPKSGHDTVSWYQQALGQGPQFIFQYYEEEERQRGNFPDRFSGHQFPNYSSELNVNALLLGDSALYLCASSSTWTATNEKLFFGSGTQLSVL.

The J gene is TRBJ1-1, the V gene TRBV5-1, with a weak D call TRBD1 (6 bases). CDR1 and CDR2 from the germline V gene are SGHRS and YFSETQ. CDR3 length equals 13 residues. V gave up 5 bases and J gave up 5 bases, with 13 bases separating them. The CDR3 sequence: CASRQQGGTEAFF. The CDR3 bases are TGCGCCAGCAGGCAACAGGGAGGGACTGAAGCTTTCTTT.

This clone was counted once. The sample has other DNA sequences that encode this CDR3 too. The chain couples TRBV18 to TRBJ2-7; no firm D call. CDR3 length: 13 residues. Germline CDR1 is KGHSH and CDR2 is LQKENI. Trimming took off 3 bases at V and 1 base at J, with 7 bases between the two ends. CDR3 bases: TGTGCCAGCTCACCGGATTCGTCCTACGAGCAGTACTTC. The encoded protein is CASSPDSSYEQYF. Full variable domain (outside the CDR3, taken from reference TRBV18 and TRBJ2-7): NAGVMQNPRHLVRRRGQEARLRCSPMKGHSHVYWYRQLPEEGLKFMVYLQKENIIDESGMPKERFSAEFPKEGPSILRIQQVVRGDSAAYFCASSPDSSYEQYFGPGTRLTVT.

The chain recombines TRBV5-1 with TRBJ1-4; D possibly corresponds to TRBD1 (5 bases). Looked up from germline, CDR1 is SGHRS and CDR2 is YFSETQ. Trimming stripped 4 bases from V and 5 bases from J, with 18 bases between. The length of the CDR3 is 16 residues. The DNA of the CDR3 is TGCGCCAGCAGCCCGGCCGGGAGGCAGGGAAATGAAAAACTGTTTTTT. Amino acid sequence: CASSPAGRQGNEKLFF. Supplemented by reference TRBV5-1 and TRBJ1-4, the full variable domain reads KAGVTQTPRYLIKTRGQQVTLSCSPISGHRSVSWYQQTPGQGLQFLFEYFSETQRNKGNFPGRFSGRQFSNSRSEMNVSTLELGDSALYLCASSPAGRQGNEKLFFGSGTQLSVL.

V and J are TRBV5-6 and TRBJ2-5, with TRBD1 identical over 7 bases. J lost 4 bases, V lost 4 bases, and 10 bases had no gene match. Germline V gives CDR1 SGHDT, CDR2 YYEEEE. This CDR3 has 15 amino acids. The CDR3: CASSAGTVNRETQYF. The DNA for the CDR3 is TGTGCCAGCAGCGCCGGGACAGTCAACCGAGAGACCCAGTACTTC. Full variable domain (missing parts from reference TRBV5-6 and TRBJ2-5): DAGVTQSPTHLIKTRGQQVTLRCSPKSGHDTVSWYQQALGQGPQFIFQYYEEEERQRGNFPDRFSGHQFPNYSSELNVNALLLGDSALYLCASSAGTVNRETQYFGPGTRLLVL.

The chain employs TRBV19 and TRBJ2-7, with D possibly matching TRBD2 (6 bases). This CDR3 region has 14 residues. Deletions cut 1 base from V and 1 base from J, with 8 bases between. Germline V lookup: CDR1 LNHDA, CDR2 SQIVND (reference sequence). The CDR3 sequence: CASSIAGASYEQYF. The CDR3 coding sequence is TGTGCCAGTAGTATAGCGGGAGCGTCCTACGAGCAGTACTTC.

This clone came up many times. The chain recombines TRBV6-2 or TRBV6-3 with TRBJ2-6, with a weak D call TRBD1 (5 bases). CDR3 length: 16 amino acids. Trimming pared 5 bases from V and 0 bases from J, leaving 11 bases between. Germline CDR1 is MNHEY and CDR2 is SVGEGT. As DNA, the CDR3 is TGTGCCAGCAGTGACACAGGAAGCTCTGGGGCCAACGTCCTGACTTTC. Protein: CASSDTGSSGANVLTF.

The rearrangement links TRBV7-8 to TRBJ2-3; 8 nucleotides match TRBD2. Germline CDR1 reads SGHVS; CDR2 reads FQNEAQ. This CDR3 region has 16 residues. V was pared by 1 base and J by 2 bases, with 5 bases of the junction left unmatched. The CDR3 DNA reads TGTGCCAGCAGCTTAGTGGCGGGAGGCGACACAGATACGCAGTATTTT. It yields the protein CASSLVAGGDTDTQYF.

This clone was seen once. The chain joins TRBV6-5 to TRBJ1-2; D is possibly TRBD1 (5 bases). Germline-derived CDR1 and CDR2 are MNHEY and SVGAGI. This CDR3 spans 16 amino acids. V lost 0 bases, J lost 8 bases, and 19 bases lay in between. The CDR3 here is CASSYSSNRRPGGYTF. CDR3 coding DNA: TGTGCCAGCAGTTACTCGTCCAACAGGCGCCCGGGGGGCTACACCTTC.

The CDR3 DNA reads as TGCAGCGTTGACTCTGGGCCTTCTACCGAGACCCAGTACTTC. The encoded protein is CSVDSGPSTETQYF. J is TRBJ2-5 and V is TRBV29-1; D gene uncertain. The ends were cut back, 3 bases at V and 5 bases at J, with 16 bases in the middle. The CDR3 is 14 residues long. The V gene's germline CDR1 is SQVTM and CDR2 ANQGSEA.

The chain couples TRBV25-1 to TRBJ2-3; D is uncertain. CDR3 size: 15 residues. Trimming left V 3 bases short and J 0 bases short, with 10 bases between. In germline, CDR1 is MGHDK, CDR2 SYGVNS. CDR3 nucleotide sequence: TGTGCCAGCAGTGATGCGGAGCTTAGCACAGATACGCAGTATTTT. This sequence encodes CASSDAELSTDTQYF. The whole variable domain, filled in from reference TRBV25-1 and TRBJ2-3, reads EADIYQTPRYLVIGTGKKITLECSQTMGHDKMYWYQQDPGMELHLIHYSYGVNSTEKGDLSSESTVSRIRTEHFPLTLESARPSHTSQYLCASSDAELSTDTQYFGPGTRLTVL.

V is TRBV7-9 and J is TRBJ2-4, with TRBD2 matching over 9 bases. V lost 5 bases to trimming and J lost 8 bases; unmatched junction nucleotides: 10. CDR3 length equals 15 residues. Germline values: CDR1 SEHNR, CDR2 FQNEAQ (reference sequence). The CDR3 reads CASSLQIAGEDIQYF. As DNA, the CDR3 is TGTGCCAGCAGCCTACAGATAGCGGGAGAAGACATTCAGTACTTC. Filled out from reference TRBV7-9 and TRBJ2-4, the complete variable domain reads DTGVSQNPRHKITKRGQNVTFRCDPISEHNRLYWYRQTLGQGPEFLTYFQNEAQLEKSRLLSDRFSAERPKGSFSTLEIQRTEQGDSAMYLCASSLQIAGEDIQYFGAGTRLSVL.

The chain combines TRBV5-1 with TRBJ1-4; D not resolved. Looked up from germline, CDR1 is SGHRS and CDR2 is YFSETQ. V lost 2 bases and J lost 0, with 5 bases in between. The CDR3 extends over 14 amino acids. CDR3 in DNA: TGCGCCAGCAGCTTCACCGCAACTAATGAAAAACTGTTTTTT. Its protein is CASSFTATNEKLFF.

This sequence joins TRBV11-2 and TRBJ1-6; D might be TRBD1 (5 bases). Trimming removed 5 bases from V and 2 bases from J, with 16 bases in between. Looked up from germline, CDR1 is SGHAT and CDR2 is FQNNGV. The length of the CDR3 is 17 residues. CDR3 coding DNA: TGTGCCAGCAGCCTGCGACAGACCAGCACCTATAATTCACCCCTCCACTTT. The encoded protein is CASSLRQTSTYNSPLHF.

V is TRBV30 and J is TRBJ1-2; 8 nucleotides match TRBD1. CDR3 size: 15 residues. CDR1 and CDR2 from the germline V gene are GTSNPN and SVGIG (reference sequence). Germline trimming cut 0 bases from V and 4 bases from J; bases unmatched to any gene: 7. The CDR3 sequence: CAWSVRGQELYGYTF. CDR3 DNA sequence: TGTGCCTGGAGTGTACGGGGACAGGAACTCTATGGCTACACCTTC.